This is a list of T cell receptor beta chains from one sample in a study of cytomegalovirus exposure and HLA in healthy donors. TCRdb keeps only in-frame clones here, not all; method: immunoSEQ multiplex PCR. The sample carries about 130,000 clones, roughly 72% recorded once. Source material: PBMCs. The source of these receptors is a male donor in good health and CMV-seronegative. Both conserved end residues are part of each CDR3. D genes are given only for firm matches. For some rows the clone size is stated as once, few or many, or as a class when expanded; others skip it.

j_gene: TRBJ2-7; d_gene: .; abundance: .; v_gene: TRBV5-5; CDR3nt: TGTGCCAGCACCTTGGCAGGATTAAGCTCCTACGAGCAGTACTTC; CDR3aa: CASTLAGLSSYEQYF
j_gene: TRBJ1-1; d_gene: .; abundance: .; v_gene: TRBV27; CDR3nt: TGTGCCAGTCAGGGGTTCTTCACTGAAGCTTTCTTT; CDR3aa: CASQGFFTEAFF
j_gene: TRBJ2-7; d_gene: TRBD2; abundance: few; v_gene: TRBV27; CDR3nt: TGTGCCAGCAGTTTATCGTCCGGGAGGGCCTCCTACGAGCAGTACTTC; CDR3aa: CASSLSSGRASYEQYF
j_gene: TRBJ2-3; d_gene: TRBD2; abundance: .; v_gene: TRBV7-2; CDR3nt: TGTGCCAGCAGCGCCTTTCTAGCGGGGGATACGCAGTATTTT; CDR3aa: CASSAFLAGDTQYF
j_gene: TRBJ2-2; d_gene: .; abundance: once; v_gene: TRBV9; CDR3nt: TGTGCCAGCAGCGCCACAGGGAACACCGGGGAGCTGTTTTTT; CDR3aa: CASSATGNTGELFF
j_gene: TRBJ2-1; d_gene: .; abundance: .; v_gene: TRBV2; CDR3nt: TGTGCCAGCAGTGAGGTCACTAGCTACTCTGAGCAGTTCTTC; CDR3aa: CASSEVTSYSEQFF
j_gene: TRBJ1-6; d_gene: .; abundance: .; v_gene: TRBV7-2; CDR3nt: TGTGCCAGCAGCTTATTACGACGGGAGAGCGGTTCACCCCTCCACTTT; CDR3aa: CASSLLRRESGSPLHF
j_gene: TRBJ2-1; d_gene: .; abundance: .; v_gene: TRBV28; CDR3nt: TGTGCCAGCAGTTTACTGGGACTTAGCTACAATGAGCAGTTCTTC; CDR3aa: CASSLLGLSYNEQFF
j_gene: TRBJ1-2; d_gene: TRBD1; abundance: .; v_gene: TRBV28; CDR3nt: TGTGCCAGCCAAAGACAGGGCATCATGTTCAGTGGGACCTTC; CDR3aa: CASQRQGIMFSGTF
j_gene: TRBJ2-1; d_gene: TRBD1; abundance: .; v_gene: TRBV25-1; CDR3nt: TGTGCCAGCAGTGGATCCGGGACAGGGTCACATAATGAGCAGTTCTTC; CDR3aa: CASSGSGTGSHNEQFF
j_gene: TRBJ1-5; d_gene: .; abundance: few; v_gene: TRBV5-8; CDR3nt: TGTGCCAGCAGCTTCTACAATCAGCCCCAGCATTTT; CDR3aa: CASSFYNQPQHF
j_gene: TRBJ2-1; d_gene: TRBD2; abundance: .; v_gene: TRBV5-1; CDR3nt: TGCGCCAGCAGCTTGGGCACTAGCGGGGGGCCAGGGTTCTTC; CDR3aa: CASSLGTSGGPGFF
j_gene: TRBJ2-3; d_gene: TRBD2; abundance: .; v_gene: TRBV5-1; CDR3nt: TGCGCCAGCAGCTTGCAACTAGCGGGGGGGCGCACAGATACGCAGTATTTT; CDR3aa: CASSLQLAGGRTDTQYF
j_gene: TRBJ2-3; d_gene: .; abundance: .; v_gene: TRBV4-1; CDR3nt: TGCGCCAGCAGCCAAGATGAGGGGGTAACAGATACGCAGTATTTT; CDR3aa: CASSQDEGVTDTQYF
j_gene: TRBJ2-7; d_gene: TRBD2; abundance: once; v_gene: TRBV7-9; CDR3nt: TGTGCCAGCAGCCTACTAGCGGGTTCGAGCGAGCAGTACTTC; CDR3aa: CASSLLAGSSEQYF
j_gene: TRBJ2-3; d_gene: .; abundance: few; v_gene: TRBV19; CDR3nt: TGTGCCAGTAGTCTCTATTTCAGCACAGATACGCAGTATTTT; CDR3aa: CASSLYFSTDTQYF
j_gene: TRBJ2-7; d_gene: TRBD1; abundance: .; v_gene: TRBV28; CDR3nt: TGTGCCAGCAGGGGGGGGACAGGGGCCTACGAGCAGTACTTC; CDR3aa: CASRGGTGAYEQYF
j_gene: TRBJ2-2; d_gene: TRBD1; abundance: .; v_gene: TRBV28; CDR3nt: TGTGCCAGCAGTTTCATTCAACAGGGGGCCCGGGAGCTGTTTTTT; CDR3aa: CASSFIQQGARELFF
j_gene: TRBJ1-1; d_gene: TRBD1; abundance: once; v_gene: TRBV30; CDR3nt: TGTGCCTGGACCTTTAGGACAGGGGGCCGACGCCAAGCTTTCTTT; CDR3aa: CAWTFRTGGRRQAFF
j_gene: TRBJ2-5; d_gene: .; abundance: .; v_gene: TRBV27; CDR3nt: TGTGCCAGCAGTTTAGCTGCGGGCCCTGGGTTGGAGACCCAGTACTTC; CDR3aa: CASSLAAGPGLETQYF
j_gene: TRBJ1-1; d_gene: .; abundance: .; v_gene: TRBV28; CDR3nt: TGTGCCAGCAGTCCCCTAACTGAAGCTTTCTTT; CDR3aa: CASSPLTEAFF
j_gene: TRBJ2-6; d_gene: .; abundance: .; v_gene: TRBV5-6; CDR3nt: TGTGCCAGCAGCTTGGACAGCCGTTTGGGTGGGGCCAACGTCCTGACTTTC; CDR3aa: CASSLDSRLGGANVLTF
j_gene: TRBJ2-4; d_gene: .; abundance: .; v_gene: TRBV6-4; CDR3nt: TGTGCCAGCAGTGAAGAACCGTACGGGGCCAAAAACATTCAGTACTTC; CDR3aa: CASSEEPYGAKNIQYF
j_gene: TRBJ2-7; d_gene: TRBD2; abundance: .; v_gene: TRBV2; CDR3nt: TGTGCCAGCAGAGAAACTAGCGGGGGGGCAGAATACGAGCAGTACTTC; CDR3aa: CASRETSGGAEYEQYF
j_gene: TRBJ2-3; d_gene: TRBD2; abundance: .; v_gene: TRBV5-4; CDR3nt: TGTGCCAGCAGCCTAGCCAGGACTAGCGGGAGAGCGGCAGATACGCAGTATTTT; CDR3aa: CASSLARTSGRAADTQYF